The rows below give T cell receptor beta chains drawn from one sample of a study of spatial heterogeneity in lung cancer. TCRdb fed the 5' RACE reads into MiXCR, producing one record per CDR3 protein. The table lists about 22,000 distinct CDR3 sequences, over 4.5% of them singletons. Specimen: PBMCs, collected at surgery. The receptors originated from a male donor with early-stage non-small cell lung cancer. Each CDR3 is given with its conserved first and last residue. Each record gives: clone size, J gene, CDR3 length, V gene, D gene, CDR3 protein, CDR3 DNA. D genes are given only for firm matches. The size of a clone is reported for some rows only, either as once, few or many, or as a class for expanded clones.

>few|TRBJ2-5|15|TRBV7-2|-
CASSLVGGIQETQYF
TGTGCCAGCAGCTTAGTCGGGGGTATCCAAGAGACCCAGTACTTC
>many|TRBJ2-2|15|TRBV5-1|TRBD2
CASSLALAADGELFF
TGCGCCAGCAGCTTGGCCCTAGCGGCTGATGGGGAGCTGTTTTTT
>many|TRBJ2-1|15|TRBV7-2|-
CASSLGPGVGNEQFF
TGTGCCAGCAGCTTAGGACCAGGGGTTGGCAATGAGCAGTTCTTC
>many|TRBJ1-2|14|TRBV27|-
CASSLYRDHYGYTF
TGTGCCAGCAGTTTATACAGGGATCACTATGGCTACACCTTC
>many|TRBJ1-4|13|TRBV2|-
CASMFQGEEKLFF
TGTGCCAGCATGTTCCAGGGCGAGGAAAAACTGTTTTTT
>many|TRBJ2-6|17|TRBV6-5|-
CASSVIGGRKGANVLTF
TGTGCCAGCTCAGTTATAGGAGGGCGAAAAGGGGCCAACGTCCTGACTTTC
>many|TRBJ2-2|12|TRBV7-2|-
CASSYQNGELFF
TGTGCCAGCAGTTACCAGAACGGGGAGCTGTTTTTT
>-|TRBJ2-7|12|TRBV5-1|-
CASSLRGIEQYF
TGCGCCAGCAGCTTAAGGGGAATCGAGCAGTACTTC
>many|TRBJ1-5|16|TRBV28|TRBD1
CATSSAGTGGYQPQHF
TGTGCCACTTCCTCAGCCGGGACAGGGGGTTATCAGCCCCAGCATTTT
>many|TRBJ1-5|14|TRBV18|-
CASSPRGGLQPQHF
TGTGCCAGCTCACCACGGGGAGGGCTTCAGCCCCAGCATTTT
>many|TRBJ2-7|16|TRBV4-3|TRBD1
CASSPPHRGVTYEQYF
TGCGCCAGCAGCCCCCCCCACAGGGGGGTGACCTACGAGCAGTACTTC
>many|TRBJ1-6|12|TRBV10-2|-
CASSEPGKTAHF
TGCGCCAGCAGTGAGCCAGGGAAGACTGCCCACTTT
>many|TRBJ1-3|14|TRBV27|-
CASSRSSSGNTIYF
TGTGCCAGCTCAAGATCGAGCTCTGGAAACACCATATATTTT
>many|TRBJ2-7|14|TRBV12-3/TRBV12-4|-
CASSLGQASYEQYF
TGTGCCAGCAGTTTGGGTCAGGCCTCGTACGAGCAGTACTTC
>medium-sized|TRBJ2-2|13|TRBV6-6|-
CASSYSNTGELFF
TGTGCCAGCAGTTACTCAAACACCGGGGAGCTGTTTTTT
>many|TRBJ2-6|15|TRBV25-1|TRBD1
CASSGGQSGANVLTF
TGTGCCAGCAGTGGGGGACAGTCTGGGGCCAACGTCCTGACTTTC
>many|TRBJ2-5|17|TRBV6-6|-
CASSYGLYGGVKETQYF
TGTGCCAGCAGTTATGGATTATACGGAGGGGTAAAAGAGACCCAGTACTTC
>many|TRBJ2-1|13|TRBV7-6|-
CASSLRLENEQFF
TGTGCCAGCAGCTTGCGACTAGAGAATGAGCAGTTCTTC
>many|TRBJ2-1|17|TRBV28|-
CASSLVPRVGSYNEQFF
TGTGCCAGCAGTTTAGTTCCCCGAGTCGGCTCCTACAATGAGCAGTTCTTC
>many|TRBJ2-5|11|TRBV24-1|-
CATSDLETQYF
TGTGCCACCAGTGATTTGGAGACCCAGTACTTC
>medium-sized|TRBJ2-7|13|TRBV28|-
CASSLDSLYEQYF
TGTGCCAGCAGCCTGGACAGCCTCTACGAGCAGTACTTC
>few|TRBJ2-3|16|TRBV20-1|-
CSARDLRVGQTGTQYF
TGCAGTGCTAGAGATCTAAGGGTGGGGCAAACCGGTACGCAGTATTTT